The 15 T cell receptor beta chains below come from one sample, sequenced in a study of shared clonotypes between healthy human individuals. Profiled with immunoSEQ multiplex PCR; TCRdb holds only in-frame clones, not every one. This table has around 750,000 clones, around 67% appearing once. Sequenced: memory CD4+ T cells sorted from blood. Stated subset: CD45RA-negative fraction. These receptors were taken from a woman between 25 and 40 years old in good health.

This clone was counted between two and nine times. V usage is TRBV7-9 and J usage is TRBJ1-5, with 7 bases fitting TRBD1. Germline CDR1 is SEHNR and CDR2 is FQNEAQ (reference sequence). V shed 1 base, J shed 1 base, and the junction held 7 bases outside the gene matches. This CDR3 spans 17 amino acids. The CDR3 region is CASSLVFGRGSNQPQHF. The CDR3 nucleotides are TGTGCCAGCAGCTTAGTTTTTGGCAGGGGGAGCAATCAGCCCCAGCATTTT.

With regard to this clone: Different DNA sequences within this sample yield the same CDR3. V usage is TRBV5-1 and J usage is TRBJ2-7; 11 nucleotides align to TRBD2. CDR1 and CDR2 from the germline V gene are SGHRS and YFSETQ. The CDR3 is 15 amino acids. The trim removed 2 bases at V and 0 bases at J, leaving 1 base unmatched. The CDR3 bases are TGCGCCAGCAGCTTCCTAGCGGGAGGCTCCTACGAGCAGTACTTC. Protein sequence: CASSFLAGGSYEQYF.

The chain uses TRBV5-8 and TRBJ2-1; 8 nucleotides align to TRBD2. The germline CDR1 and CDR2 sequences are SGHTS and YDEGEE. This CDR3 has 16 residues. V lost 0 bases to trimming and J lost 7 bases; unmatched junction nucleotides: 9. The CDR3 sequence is CASSLGAGGTVNEQFF. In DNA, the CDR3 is TGTGCCAGCAGCTTGGGGGCGGGAGGTACGGTAAATGAGCAGTTCTTC.

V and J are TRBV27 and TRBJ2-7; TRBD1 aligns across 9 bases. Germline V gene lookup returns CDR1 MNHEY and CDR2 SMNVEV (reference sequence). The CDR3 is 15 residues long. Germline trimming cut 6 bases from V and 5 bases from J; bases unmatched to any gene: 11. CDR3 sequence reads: CASRPHPGQGNEQYF. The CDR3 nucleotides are TGTGCCAGCAGACCTCACCCGGGACAGGGTAACGAGCAGTACTTC.

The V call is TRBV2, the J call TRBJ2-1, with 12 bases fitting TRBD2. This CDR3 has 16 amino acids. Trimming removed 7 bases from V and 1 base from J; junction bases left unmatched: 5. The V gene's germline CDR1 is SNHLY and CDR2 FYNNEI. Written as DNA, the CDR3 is TGTGCCAGCAAGACTAGCGGGAGTTTGTCCTACAATGAGCAGTTCTTC. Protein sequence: CASKTSGSLSYNEQFF.

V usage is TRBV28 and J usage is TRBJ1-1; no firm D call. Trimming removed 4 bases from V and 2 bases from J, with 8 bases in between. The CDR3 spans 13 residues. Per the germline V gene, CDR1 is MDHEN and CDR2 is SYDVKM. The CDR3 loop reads CASSSHTNTEAFF. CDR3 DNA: TGTGCCAGCAGTTCTCATACCAACACTGAAGCTTTCTTT.

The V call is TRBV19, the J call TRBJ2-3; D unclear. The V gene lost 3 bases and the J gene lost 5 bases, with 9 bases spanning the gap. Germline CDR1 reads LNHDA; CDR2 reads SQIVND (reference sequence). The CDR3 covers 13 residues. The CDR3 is CASSMGIGDTQYF. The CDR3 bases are TGTGCCAGTAGTATGGGCATAGGAGATACGCAGTATTTT.

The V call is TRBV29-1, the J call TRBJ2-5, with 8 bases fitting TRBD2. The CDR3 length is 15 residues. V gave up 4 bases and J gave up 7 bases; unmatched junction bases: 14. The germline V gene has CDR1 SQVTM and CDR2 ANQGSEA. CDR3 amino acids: CSVGPGPGGTSTQYF. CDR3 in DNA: TGCAGCGTTGGTCCCGGGCCGGGAGGGACCTCGACCCAGTACTTC.

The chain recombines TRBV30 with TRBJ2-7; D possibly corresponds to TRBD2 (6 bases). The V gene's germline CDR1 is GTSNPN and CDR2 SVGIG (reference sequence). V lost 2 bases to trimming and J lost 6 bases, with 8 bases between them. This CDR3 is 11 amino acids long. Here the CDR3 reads CAWSLGGEQYF. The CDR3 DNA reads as TGTGCCTGGAGTTTGGGGGGCGAGCAGTACTTC.

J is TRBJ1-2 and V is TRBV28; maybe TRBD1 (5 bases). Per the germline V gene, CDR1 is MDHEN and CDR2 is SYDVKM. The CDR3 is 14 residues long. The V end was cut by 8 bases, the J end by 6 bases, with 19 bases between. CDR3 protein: CASGHPYRDHGYTF. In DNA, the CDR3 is TGTGCCAGCGGCCACCCTTACCGGGACCATGGCTACACCTTC.

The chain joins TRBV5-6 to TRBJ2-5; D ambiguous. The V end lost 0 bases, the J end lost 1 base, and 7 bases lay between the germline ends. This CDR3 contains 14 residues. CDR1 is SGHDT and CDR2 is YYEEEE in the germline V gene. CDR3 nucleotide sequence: TGTGCCAGCAGCTTGGCCGGCACCCAAGAGACCCAGTACTTC. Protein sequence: CASSLAGTQETQYF. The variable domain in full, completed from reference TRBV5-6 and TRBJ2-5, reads DAGVTQSPTHLIKTRGQQVTLRCSPKSGHDTVSWYQQALGQGPQFIFQYYEEEERQRGNFPDRFSGHQFPNYSSELNVNALLLGDSALYLCASSLAGTQETQYFGPGTRLLVL.

CDR3 nucleotide sequence: TGCGCCAGCAGCTCAAGACTAGGCTACGAGCAGTACTTC. Its protein product is CASSSRLGYEQYF. The V and J genes are TRBV5-1 and TRBJ2-7; possibly TRBD2 for D (6 bases). CDR1 SGHRS and CDR2 YFSETQ come from the germline V gene. CDR3 length: 13 residues. V lost 3 bases, J lost 3 bases, and 10 bases lay in between.

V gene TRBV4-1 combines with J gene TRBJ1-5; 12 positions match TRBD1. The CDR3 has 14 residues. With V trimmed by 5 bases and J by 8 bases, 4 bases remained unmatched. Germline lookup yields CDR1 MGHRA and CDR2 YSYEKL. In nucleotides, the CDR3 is TGCGCCAGCAGCTCCGGGACAGGGGGCGAGCCCCAGCATTTT. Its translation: CASSSGTGGEPQHF.

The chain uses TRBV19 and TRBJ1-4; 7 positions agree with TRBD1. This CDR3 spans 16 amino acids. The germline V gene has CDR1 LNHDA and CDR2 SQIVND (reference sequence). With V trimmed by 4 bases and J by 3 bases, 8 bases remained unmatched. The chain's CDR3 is CASSTSPGQPNEKLFF. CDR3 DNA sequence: TGTGCCAGTAGTACGAGTCCGGGACAGCCTAATGAAAAACTGTTTTTT.

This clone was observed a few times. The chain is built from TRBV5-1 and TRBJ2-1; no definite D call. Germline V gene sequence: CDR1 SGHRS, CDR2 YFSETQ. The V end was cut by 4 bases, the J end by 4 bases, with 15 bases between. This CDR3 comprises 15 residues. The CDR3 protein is CASSPPSGAYNEQFF. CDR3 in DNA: TGCGCCAGCAGCCCGCCTAGTGGAGCGTACAATGAGCAGTTCTTC.